This T cell receptor beta chain was sequenced for a study of blood T cells in healthy people across ages. Trimming removed 0 bases at V and 5 bases at J, with 11 bases between. The CDR3 sequence is 13 residues long. Germline V CDR1 and CDR2: DFQATT, SNEGSKA (reference sequence). Extraction of total RNA produced a minimum of 5 micrograms from each sample. Primers used in a second PCR of roughly 6 to 12 cycles were a sample-barcoded 5' primer and a J-beta primer mix. MiXCR, applied by TCRdb to the 5' RACE reads, yields one record per CDR3 protein. The sample lists around 1,000,000 distinct CDR3 sequences, more than 30% occurring once. Overall study results and limits: There were more naive CD4+ cells and higher diversity in long-lived donors than in aged donors.

In its sample, this clonotype was seen a few times. Its antigen is currently unknown. This TCR came from a man between 18 and 35 years old in good health. Sequenced: blood. V gene TRBV20-1 combines with J gene TRBJ2-7; possible D gene TRBD2, 5 bases. CDR3: CSARDPDFHEQYF. Here the CDR3 DNA reads TGCAGTGCTAGAGACCCGGACTTCCACGAGCAGTACTTC.